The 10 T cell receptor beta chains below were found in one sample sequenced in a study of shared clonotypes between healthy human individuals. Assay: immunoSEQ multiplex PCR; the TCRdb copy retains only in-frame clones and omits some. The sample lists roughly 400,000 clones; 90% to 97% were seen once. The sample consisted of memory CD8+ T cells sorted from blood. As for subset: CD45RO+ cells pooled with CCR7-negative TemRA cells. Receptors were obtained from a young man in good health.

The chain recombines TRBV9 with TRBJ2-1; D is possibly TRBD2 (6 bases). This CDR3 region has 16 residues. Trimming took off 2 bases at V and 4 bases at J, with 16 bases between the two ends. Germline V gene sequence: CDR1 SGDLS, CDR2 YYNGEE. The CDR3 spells CASSVTMGLLYNEQFF. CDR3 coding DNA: TGTGCCAGCAGCGTGACCATGGGACTCCTATACAATGAGCAGTTCTTC. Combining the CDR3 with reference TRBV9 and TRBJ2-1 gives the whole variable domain DSGVTQTPKHLITATGQRVTLRCSPRSGDLSVYWYQQSLDQGLQFLIQYYNGEERAKGNILERFSAQQFPDLHSELNLSSLELGDSALYFCASSVTMGLLYNEQFFGPGTRLTVL.

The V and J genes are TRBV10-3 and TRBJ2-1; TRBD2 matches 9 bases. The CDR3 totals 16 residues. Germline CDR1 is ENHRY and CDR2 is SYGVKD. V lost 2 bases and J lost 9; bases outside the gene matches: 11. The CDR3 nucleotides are TGTGCCATCAGTGAGGCTTCACTAGCGGGCGTGGTTGAGCAGTTCTTC. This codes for CAISEASLAGVVEQFF.

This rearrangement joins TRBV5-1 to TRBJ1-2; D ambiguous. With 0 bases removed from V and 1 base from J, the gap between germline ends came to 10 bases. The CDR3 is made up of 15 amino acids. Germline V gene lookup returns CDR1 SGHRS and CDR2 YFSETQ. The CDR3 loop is CASSLGQTVNYGYTF. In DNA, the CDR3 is TGCGCCAGCAGCTTGGGGCAAACAGTTAACTATGGCTACACCTTC.

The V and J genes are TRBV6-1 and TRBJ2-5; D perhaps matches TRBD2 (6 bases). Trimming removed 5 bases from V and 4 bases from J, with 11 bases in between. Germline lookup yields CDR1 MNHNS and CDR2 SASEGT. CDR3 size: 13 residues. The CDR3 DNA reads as TGTGCCAGCAGTTGGGGGGTGGGAGAGACCCAGTACTTC. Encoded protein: CASSWGVGETQYF.

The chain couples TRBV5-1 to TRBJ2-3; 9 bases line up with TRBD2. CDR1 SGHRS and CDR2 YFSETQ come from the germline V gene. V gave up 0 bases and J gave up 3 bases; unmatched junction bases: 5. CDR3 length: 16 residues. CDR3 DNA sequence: TGCGCCAGCAGCTTGGTTTCTAGCGGGAAGACAGATACGCAGTATTTT. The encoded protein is CASSLVSSGKTDTQYF.

The CDR3, as DNA: TGCGCCAGCAGCCCCAGCGGTCCTAGAGAGACCCAGTACTTC. It yields the protein CASSPSGPRETQYF. The rearrangement uses TRBV4-1 and TRBJ2-5; perhaps TRBD2 as D (5 bases). The CDR3 is 14 amino acids. Germline V gives CDR1 MGHRA, CDR2 YSYEKL. Trimming took 4 bases from V and 4 from J, leaving 13 bases between them.

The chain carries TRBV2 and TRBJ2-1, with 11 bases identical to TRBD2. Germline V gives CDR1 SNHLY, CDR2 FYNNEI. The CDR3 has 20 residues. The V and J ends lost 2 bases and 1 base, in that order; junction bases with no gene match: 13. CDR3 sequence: CASSEPYGTSGIKSYNEQFF. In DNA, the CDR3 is TGTGCCAGCAGTGAACCATATGGGACTAGCGGAATTAAATCCTACAATGAGCAGTTCTTC. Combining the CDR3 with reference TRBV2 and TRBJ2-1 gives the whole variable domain EPEVTQTPSHQVTQMGQEVILRCVPISNHLYFYWYRQILGQKVEFLVSFYNNEISEKSEIFDDQFSVERPDGSNFTLKIRSTKLEDSAMYFCASSEPYGTSGIKSYNEQFFGPGTRLTVL.

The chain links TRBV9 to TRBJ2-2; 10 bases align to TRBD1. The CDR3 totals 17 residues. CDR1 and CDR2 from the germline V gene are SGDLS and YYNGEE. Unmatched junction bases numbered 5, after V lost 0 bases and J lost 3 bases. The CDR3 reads CASSVVEDRGDTGELFF. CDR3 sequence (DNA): TGTGCCAGCAGCGTAGTGGAGGACAGGGGGGACACCGGGGAGCTGTTTTTT.

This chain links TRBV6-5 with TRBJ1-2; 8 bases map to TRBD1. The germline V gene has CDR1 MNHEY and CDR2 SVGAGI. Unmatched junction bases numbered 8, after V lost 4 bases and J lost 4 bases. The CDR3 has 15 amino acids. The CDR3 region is CASSSPMTGAYGYTF. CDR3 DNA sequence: TGTGCCAGCAGTTCGCCCATGACAGGGGCCTATGGCTACACCTTC.

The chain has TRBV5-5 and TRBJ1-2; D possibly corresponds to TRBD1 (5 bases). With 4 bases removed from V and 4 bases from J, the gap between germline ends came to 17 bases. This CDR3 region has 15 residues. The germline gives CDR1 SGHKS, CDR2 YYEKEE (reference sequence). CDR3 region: CASSREGPGSYGYTF. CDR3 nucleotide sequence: TGTGCCAGCAGCCGCGAGGGGCCAGGGTCCTATGGCTACACCTTC.